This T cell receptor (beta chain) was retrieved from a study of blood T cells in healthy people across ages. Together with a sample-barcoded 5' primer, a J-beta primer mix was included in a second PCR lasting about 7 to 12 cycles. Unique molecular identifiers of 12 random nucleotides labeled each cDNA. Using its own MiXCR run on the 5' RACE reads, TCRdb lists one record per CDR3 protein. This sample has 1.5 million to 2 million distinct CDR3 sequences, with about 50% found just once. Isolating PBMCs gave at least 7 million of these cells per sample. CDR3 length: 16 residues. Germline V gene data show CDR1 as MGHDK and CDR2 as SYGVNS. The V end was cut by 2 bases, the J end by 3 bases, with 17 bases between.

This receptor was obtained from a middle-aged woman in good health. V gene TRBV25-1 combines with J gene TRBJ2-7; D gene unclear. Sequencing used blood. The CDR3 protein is CASSEGWGSPYYEQYF. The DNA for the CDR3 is TGTGCCAGCAGTGAAGGTTGGGGTTCCCCGTACTACGAGCAGTACTTC.